One sample yielded the 20 T cell receptor beta chains listed below, sequenced in a study of T cell responses to AZD1222 COVID-19 vaccine. TCRdb's table, derived via immunoSEQ multiplex PCR, lists solely in-frame clones and lacks some. The sample carries some 150,000 clones, approximately 88% recorded once. The starting material was peripheral blood, obtained 28 days after the second dose of the MenACWY control vaccine. These receptors all stem from an adult who received the MenACWY meningococcal vaccine as a control.

The genes are TRBV30 and TRBJ1-3; no definite D call. The V gene lost 1 base and the J gene lost 0 bases, with 7 bases spanning the gap. The CDR3 covers 14 residues. Looked up from germline, CDR1 is GTSNPN and CDR2 is SVGIG (reference sequence). The CDR3 DNA is TGTGCCTGGAGTGCAGGCCTCTCTGGAAACACCATATATTTT. Residues: CAWSAGLSGNTIYF.

V and J are TRBV3-1 (or the pseudogene TRBV3-2) and TRBJ1-1; 8 bases match TRBD1. The CDR3 length is 16 residues. Trimming removed 0 bases from V and 3 bases from J; junction bases left unmatched: 6. Germline V lookup: CDR1 LGHDT, CDR2 YNNKEL (reference sequence). The CDR3, as DNA: TGTGCCAGCAGCCAAGATCCCAGCAGGGGGCACACTGAAGCTTTCTTT. Translation: CASSQDPSRGHTEAFF.

This sequence joins TRBV3-1 (or the pseudogene TRBV3-2) and TRBJ1-4, with D hard to call. The CDR3 is 15 residues long. Germline values: CDR1 LGHDT, CDR2 YNNKEL (reference sequence). Trimming removed 0 bases at V and 0 bases at J, with 5 bases between. CDR3: CASSQEWATNEKLFF. The DNA for the CDR3 is TGTGCCAGCAGCCAAGAGTGGGCAACTAATGAAAAACTGTTTTTT.

This chain joins TRBV28 and TRBJ1-5; no clear D. CDR3 size: 14 residues. V was trimmed by 7 bases and J by 0 bases, leaving 10 bases between them. The germline CDR1 and CDR2 sequences are MDHEN and SYDVKM. This CDR3 reads CASIGAYSNQPQHF. The CDR3 DNA reads as TGTGCCAGCATCGGTGCTTATAGCAATCAGCCCCAGCATTTT.

V is TRBV5-6 and J is TRBJ2-3; perhaps TRBD2 as D (7 bases). From germline, CDR1 is SGHDT and CDR2 YYEEEE. Trimming pared 2 bases from V and 2 bases from J, leaving 18 bases between. The CDR3 runs to 17 residues. The CDR3 DNA is TGTGCCAGCAGCTTTGTCACAAGGGGGGGCCCCACAGATACGCAGTATTTT. Translating it yields CASSFVTRGGPTDTQYF. The full variable domain, its missing parts supplied by reference TRBV5-6 and TRBJ2-3, is DAGVTQSPTHLIKTRGQQVTLRCSPKSGHDTVSWYQQALGQGPQFIFQYYEEEERQRGNFPDRFSGHQFPNYSSELNVNALLLGDSALYLCASSFVTRGGPTDTQYFGPGTRLTVL.

V is TRBV7-2 and J is TRBJ2-1; D is unresolved. Germline-derived CDR1 and CDR2 are SGHTA and FQGNSA. The V gene lost 5 bases and the J gene lost 0 bases, with 11 bases spanning the gap. This CDR3 contains 15 residues. The CDR3 loop reads CASSPDWNSYNEQFF. The CDR3 DNA reads as TGTGCCAGCAGCCCCGACTGGAACTCCTACAATGAGCAGTTCTTC.

Concerning this clone: Germline and junction disagree at one end, which may indicate a read error. The rearrangement links TRBV9 to TRBJ2-3; 8 bases line up with TRBD1. Per the germline V gene, CDR1 is SGDLS and CDR2 is YYNGEE. This CDR3 region has 16 residues. As DNA, the CDR3 is TGTGCCGGCAGCGCCCGGCGGACAGGGTCCACAGATACGCAGTATTTT. Translating it yields CAGSARRTGSTDTQYF.

This clone was recorded once. CDR3 region: CATSDHTGQDYGYTF. In DNA, the CDR3 is TGTGCCACCAGTGACCACACCGGGCAGGACTATGGCTACACCTTC. This chain links TRBV24-1 with TRBJ1-2, with unresolved D. CDR1 and CDR2 (germline): KGHDR, SFDVKD. The CDR3 contains 15 residues. The V gene lost 4 bases and the J gene lost 3 bases, with 14 bases spanning the gap.

The rearrangement uses TRBV2 and TRBJ1-2, with D tentatively TRBD1 (6 bases). The CDR3 loop spans 15 amino acids. Trimming took 6 bases from V and 0 from J, leaving 14 bases between them. Germline CDR1 and CDR2: SNHLY and FYNNEI. CDR3 coding DNA: TGTGCCAGCAGGATACAGGGCCAGCCTAACTATGGCTACACCTTC. It translates to CASRIQGQPNYGYTF.

The rearrangement uses TRBV9 and TRBJ1-2; D remains ambiguous. Germline CDR1 is SGDLS and CDR2 is YYNGEE. The CDR3 totals 12 residues. V lost 7 bases and J lost 2, with 9 bases in between. CDR3 in DNA: TGTGCCAGCGGCGGACCCAACTATGGCTACACCTTC. It translates to CASGGPNYGYTF.

The V call is TRBV27, the J call TRBJ2-7; the match to TRBD1 covers 8 bases. This CDR3 is built from 16 residues. V shed 6 bases and J 0 bases; nucleotides not matched to a gene: 10. Germline CDR1 and CDR2: MNHEY and SMNVEV (reference sequence). Here the CDR3 reads CASSQGSRGLSYEQYF. For the CDR3, the DNA is TGTGCCAGCAGCCAGGGGTCCAGGGGGCTCTCCTACGAGCAGTACTTC.

The chain recombines TRBV5-1 with TRBJ2-7; D is perhaps TRBD1 (5 bases). The CDR3 sequence is 15 residues long. V gave up 0 bases and J gave up 7 bases, with 17 bases separating them. Germline assignment: CDR1 SGHRS and CDR2 YFSETQ. The CDR3 nucleotides read TGCGCCAGCAGCTTGGGGAGCGAAGGGGCTCGGGAGCAGTACTTC. It translates to CASSLGSEGAREQYF.

The chain joins TRBV5-1 to TRBJ1-2, with D possibly TRBD1 on 6 matching bases. The CDR3 contains 14 residues. The V end was cut by 0 bases, the J end by 4 bases, with 10 bases between. Looked up from germline, CDR1 is SGHRS and CDR2 is YFSETQ. CDR3 sequence reads: CASSLEQGGYGYTF. CDR3 DNA sequence: TGCGCCAGCAGCTTGGAACAGGGAGGCTATGGCTACACCTTC.

CDR3 protein: CATSEDGNQPQHF. In DNA form, the CDR3 reads TGTGCCACCAGTGAGGATGGCAATCAGCCCCAGCATTTT. V usage is TRBV24-1 and J usage is TRBJ1-5; D is undetermined. This CDR3 has 13 amino acids. V was cut by 4 bases and J by 2 bases, with 5 bases left in between. CDR1 and CDR2 (germline): KGHDR, SFDVKD.

By frequency in the sample, this clone is medium-sized. The V and J genes are TRBV9 and TRBJ2-1; TRBD1 is a possible D gene (6 bases). With 2 bases removed from V and 5 bases from J, the gap between germline ends came to 11 bases. Per the germline V gene, CDR1 is SGDLS and CDR2 is YYNGEE. The CDR3 length is 14 residues. In DNA, the CDR3 is TGTGCCAGCAGCGTTTGGACAGCGGACAATGAGCAGTTCTTC. Its protein product is CASSVWTADNEQFF.

J is TRBJ1-5 and V is TRBV5-1; D unresolved. CDR1 SGHRS and CDR2 YFSETQ come from the germline V gene. The V and J ends lost 0 bases and 2 bases respectively, with 9 bases between them. This CDR3 comprises 15 residues. The CDR3 region has the DNA TGCGCCAGCAGCTTGGAGGGTTACGGCAATCAGCCCCAGCATTTT. Residues: CASSLEGYGNQPQHF.

This clone appeared a single time. J is TRBJ2-1 and V is TRBV9, with 9 nucleotides matching TRBD2. V lost 4 bases, J lost 8 bases, and 7 bases stayed unmatched. Germline assignment: CDR1 SGDLS and CDR2 YYNGEE. The CDR3 consists of 14 residues. CDR3 residues: CASSIRLAEDEQFF. As DNA, the CDR3 is TGTGCCAGCAGCATCCGACTAGCGGAGGATGAGCAGTTCTTC. Using reference TRBV9 and TRBJ2-1 for the parts outside the CDR3, the full variable domain is DSGVTQTPKHLITATGQRVTLRCSPRSGDLSVYWYQQSLDQGLQFLIQYYNGEERAKGNILERFSAQQFPDLHSELNLSSLELGDSALYFCASSIRLAEDEQFFGPGTRLTVL.

The rearrangement uses TRBV12-3 or TRBV12-4 and TRBJ1-5; D remains ambiguous. V was clipped by 6 bases and J by 6 bases, with 9 bases between them. The CDR3 contains 12 residues. CDR3 region: CASRYGGQPQHF. For the CDR3, the DNA is TGTGCCAGCAGATACGGTGGTCAGCCCCAGCATTTT.

V usage is TRBV10-3 and J usage is TRBJ2-2; 14 nucleotides align to TRBD2. This CDR3 has 17 residues. The V gene end was trimmed by 8 bases and the J gene end by 5 bases; junction bases not matched to a gene: 10. Per germline, CDR1 ENHRY and CDR2 SYGVKD. The CDR3 spells CAIGGLAGVVLTGELFF. The DNA of the CDR3 is TGTGCCATCGGGGGACTAGCGGGAGTCGTTTTGACCGGGGAGCTGTTTTTT.

This chain links TRBV30 with TRBJ1-5, with a possible D match to TRBD1 (5 bases). V was cut by 3 bases and J by 5 bases, with 11 bases left in between. This CDR3 is 13 amino acids long. Per germline, CDR1 GTSNPN and CDR2 SVGIG (reference sequence). CDR3 residues: CAWSYGGDQPQHF. CDR3 nucleotides: TGTGCCTGGAGCTACGGGGGGGATCAGCCCCAGCATTTT.